This T cell receptor (beta chain) emerged from a study of T cell changes during pregnancy in multiple sclerosis. Using immunoSEQ multiplex PCR, the repertoire was profiled, and TCRdb retains in-frame clones only, with some absent. The sample contains some 60,000 clones, 90% of which appear only once. The germline V gene encodes CDR1 MNHNY and CDR2 SVGAGI (reference sequence). This CDR3 has 16 residues. The V segment lost 6 bases and the J segment 2 bases; nucleotides outside the gene matches: 5. The V call is TRBV6-6, the J call TRBJ2-2, with 11 bases aligning to TRBD2. The source is a female donor in good health, enrolled as a control in a pregnancy study. The sequencing here drew on peripheral blood, taken in the first trimester of pregnancy. Here the CDR3 DNA reads TGTGCCAGCAGACCACTAGCGGGGGTTAACACCGGGGAGCTGTTTTTT. This translates into CASRPLAGVNTGELFF.